The 14 T cell receptor beta chains below were found in one sample sequenced in a study of cytomegalovirus exposure and HLA in healthy donors. The PCR used 60 Vbeta and 13 Jbeta primers. The repertoire was sequenced with immunoSEQ multiplex PCR; TCRdb's copy has only in-frame clones and lacks some. The sample lists about 190,000 clones; roughly 77% were seen once. What was sequenced was PBMCs. These receptors all come from a woman between 50 and 59 years old in good health and CMV-seronegative.

V usage is TRBV11-2 and J usage is TRBJ2-5, with TRBD1 matching over 10 bases. The CDR3 has 13 amino acids. V shed 6 bases and J 5 bases; nucleotides not matched to a gene: 3. Germline V gene sequence: CDR1 SGHAT, CDR2 FQNNGV. DNA for the CDR3: TGTGCCAGCAGTCGGACAGGGGGGGAGACCCAGTACTTC. This translates into CASSRTGGETQYF.

The genes are TRBV7-8 and TRBJ1-2; D is possibly TRBD1 (6 bases). Between the trimmed V and J ends, which lost 8 bases and 7 bases, there was a span of 17 bases. The CDR3 is made up of 13 amino acids. CDR1 and CDR2 from the germline V gene are SGHVS and FQNEAQ. The CDR3 DNA reads TGTGCCAGCGCACTCGGGGGGGGCGGTGGCTACACCTTC. Its translation is CASALGGGGGYTF.

The chain links TRBV5-4 to TRBJ2-1; TRBD2 matches 11 bases. The CDR3 has 16 residues. The germline gives CDR1 SGHNT, CDR2 YYREEE (reference sequence). J was trimmed by 5 bases and V by 4 bases; bases with no gene match: 8. DNA of the CDR3: TGTGCCAGCAGCCCTTTGGGGACTAGCGGCAACAATGAGCAGTTCTTC. It specifies CASSPLGTSGNNEQFF.

This chain links TRBV5-8 with TRBJ1-5, with 7 nucleotides matching TRBD1. This CDR3 contains 15 residues. CDR1 and CDR2 (germline): SGHTS, YDEGEE. Germline trimming cut 1 base from V and 4 bases from J; bases unmatched to any gene: 5. Here the CDR3 DNA reads TGTGCCAGCAGCTTGACAGGGGCTCGGAATCAGCCCCAGCATTTT. This translates into CASSLTGARNQPQHF.

V and J are TRBV29-1 and TRBJ1-4, with 8 bases fitting TRBD1. CDR3 length: 12 amino acids. V shed 7 bases, J shed 11 bases, and the junction held 9 bases outside the gene matches. The germline V gene encodes CDR1 SQVTM and CDR2 ANQGSEA. The CDR3 here is CSAGQGLGKLFF. The CDR3 DNA sequence: TGCAGCGCCGGACAGGGTTTAGGGAAACTGTTTTTT.

The chain recombines TRBV7-3 with TRBJ1-3; the D gene is possibly TRBD1 (5 bases). The germline CDR1 and CDR2 sequences are SGHTA and FQGTGA. V dropped 5 bases and J dropped 3 bases, with 20 bases sitting between them. The length of the CDR3 is 17 residues. CDR3 residues: CASSGLPGRVVGNTIYF. DNA for the CDR3: TGTGCCAGCAGCGGGCTACCCGGCAGGGTAGTTGGAAACACCATATATTTT.

The V gene is TRBV6-5, the J gene TRBJ2-3; 8 bases are a match to TRBD2. Germline values: CDR1 MNHEY, CDR2 SVGAGI. The CDR3 contains 16 residues. V shed 4 bases, J shed 0 bases, and the junction held 6 bases outside the gene matches. CDR3 loop: CASSSQLAASTDTQYF. For the CDR3, the DNA is TGTGCCAGCAGTTCCCAACTAGCGGCCAGCACAGATACGCAGTATTTT.

The chain couples TRBV5-4 to TRBJ2-5; tentatively, D is TRBD2 (6 bases). Germline values: CDR1 SGHNT, CDR2 YYREEE (reference sequence). Between the trimmed V and J ends, which lost 0 bases and 3 bases, there was a span of 9 bases. This CDR3 spans 14 amino acids. The CDR3 sequence: CASSLGRREETQYF. In DNA, the CDR3 is TGTGCCAGCAGCTTGGGGCGGAGGGAAGAGACCCAGTACTTC.

This clone was picked up a small number of times. The chain carries TRBV2 and TRBJ2-5; D is unclear. The CDR3 is 13 amino acids. The germline V gene has CDR1 SNHLY and CDR2 FYNNEI. Trimming stripped 5 bases from V and 0 bases from J, with 7 bases between. CDR3: CASSYKYQETQYF. The CDR3 region has the DNA TGTGCCAGCAGTTACAAGTACCAAGAGACCCAGTACTTC.

The gene calls are TRBV4-3 and TRBJ1-2, with a tentative D call TRBD1 (5 bases). The CDR3 is 16 residues long. The V gene lost 1 base and the J gene lost 8 bases, with 20 bases spanning the gap. Germline-derived CDR1 and CDR2 are LGHNA and YSLEER. The DNA for the CDR3 is TGCGCCAGCAGCCAAGCCTCAACGTCAGGGAAGGGCGGCTACACCTTC. Amino acids: CASSQASTSGKGGYTF.

The chain joins TRBV6-4 to TRBJ1-5, with D possibly being TRBD1 (5 bases). The V gene lost 6 bases and the J gene lost 5 bases, with 14 bases spanning the gap. The CDR3 sequence is 14 residues long. The germline CDR1 and CDR2 sequences are MRHNA and SNTAGT. The CDR3 DNA reads as TGTGCCAGCAGCCTCGAGGAGGGGCATCAGCCCCAGCATTTT. This translates into CASSLEEGHQPQHF.

The count of this clone is one. V usage is TRBV6-5 and J usage is TRBJ2-1; 11 nucleotides align to TRBD2. Looked up from germline, CDR1 is MNHEY and CDR2 is SVGAGI. V was pared by 6 bases and J by 3 bases, with 4 bases of the junction left unmatched. This CDR3 has 15 residues. CDR3 DNA: TGTGCCAGCAGCCCCGGGACTAGCGGCTACAATGAGCAGTTCTTC. Protein: CASSPGTSGYNEQFF.

Note on this clone: This sample also contains other DNA sequences that code for the same CDR3. The V gene is TRBV5-1, the J gene TRBJ2-1, with 13 bases aligning to TRBD2. The V gene's germline CDR1 is SGHRS and CDR2 YFSETQ. The CDR3 runs 15 residues. V gave up 3 bases and J gave up 6 bases; unmatched junction bases: 3. This CDR3 reads CASSSGLAGANEQFF. Written as DNA, the CDR3 is TGCGCCAGCAGCTCCGGACTAGCGGGGGCCAATGAGCAGTTCTTC.

This clone was recorded once. This chain links TRBV28 with TRBJ1-5; D is ambiguous. The V gene lost 3 bases and the J gene lost 4 bases, with 13 bases spanning the gap. CDR1 MDHEN and CDR2 SYDVKM come from the germline V gene. This CDR3 spans 15 amino acids. Written as DNA, the CDR3 is TGTGCCAGCAGTTTTAAAGCGGGGAGTAATCAGCCCCAGCATTTT. This sequence encodes CASSFKAGSNQPQHF.